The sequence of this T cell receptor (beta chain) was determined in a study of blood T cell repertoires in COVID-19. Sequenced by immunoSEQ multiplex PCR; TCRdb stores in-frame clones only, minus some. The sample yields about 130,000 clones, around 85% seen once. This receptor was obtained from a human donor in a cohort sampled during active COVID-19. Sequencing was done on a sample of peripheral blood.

The CDR3 sequence: CAASGGPSTDTQYF. CDR3 sequence (DNA): TGTGCCGCCTCGGGGGGGCCGAGCACAGATACGCAGTATTTT. V gene TRBV5-5 combines with J gene TRBJ2-3, with 8 bases identical to TRBD2. Germline V gene data show CDR1 as SGHKS and CDR2 as YYEKEE (reference sequence). With 10 bases clipped from V and 0 bases from J, the junction kept 7 bases outside the gene matches. The CDR3 length is 14 residues.